These 30 T cell receptor beta chains originate from one sample sequenced in a study of shared clonotypes between healthy human individuals. Here immunoSEQ multiplex PCR was the method, and the copy in TCRdb shows in-frame clones only, minus some. Counted here are over a million clones, roughly 97% occurring once; the ten biggest clones make up 0.95% to 1.5%. Material for sequencing was naive CD4+ T cells sorted from blood. Regarding subset: CD45RA+ positively selected. These receptors all come from a man aged 30 to 45 in good health.

This chain links TRBV7-2 with TRBJ2-7; maybe TRBD2 (6 bases). The ends were cut back, 2 bases at V and 3 bases at J, with 20 bases in the middle. The CDR3 length is 17 residues. Germline V CDR1 and CDR2: SGHTA, FQGNSA. CDR3 DNA sequence: TGTGCCAGCAGCTTATCCACAGTCACGGGAGTGGGCTACGAGCAGTACTTC. Protein product: CASSLSTVTGVGYEQYF.

The chain combines TRBV7-2 with TRBJ1-1; D perhaps matches TRBD1 (5 bases). CDR1 is SGHTA and CDR2 is FQGNSA in the germline V gene. V dropped 2 bases and J dropped 3 bases, with 10 bases sitting between them. CDR3 length: 14 amino acids. The chain's CDR3 is CASSLSPGYTEAFF. CDR3 sequence (DNA): TGTGCCAGCAGCTTAAGCCCAGGGTACACTGAAGCTTTCTTT. Looking up the rest from reference TRBV7-2 and TRBJ1-1 gives the full variable domain: GAGVSQSPSNKVTEKGKDVELRCDPISGHTALYWYRQSLGQGLEFLIYFQGNSAPDKSGLPSDRFSAERTGGSVSTLTIQRTQQEDSAVYLCASSLSPGYTEAFFGQGTRLTVV.

As concerns this clone: A junction end diverges from the germline sequence, so it may reflect a read error. This rearrangement joins TRBV7-7 to TRBJ2-1, with TRBD1 matching over 7 bases. The CDR3 is 15 residues long. CDR1 is SSHAT and CDR2 is FNYEAQ in the germline V gene (reference sequence). In DNA, the CDR3 is TGTGCTAGCAGCTTAGGAAGGACAGGACCCCATGAGCAGTTCTTC. It yields the protein CASSLGRTGPHEQFF.

The chain couples TRBV28 to TRBJ1-4; the match to TRBD1 covers 7 bases. There are 14 residues in the CDR3. Germline CDR1 and CDR2: MDHEN and SYDVKM. V was pared by 5 bases and J by 11 bases, with 11 bases of the junction left unmatched. Here the CDR3 reads CASSQTGTDTKLFF. In DNA, the CDR3 is TGTGCCAGCAGTCAAACCGGGACAGATACTAAACTGTTTTTT.

The chain uses TRBV7-3 and TRBJ1-1; D is unclear. The CDR3 is 15 amino acids. Germline V gene lookup returns CDR1 SGHTA and CDR2 FQGTGA. The germline V and J ends were trimmed by 5 bases and 4 bases, with 17 bases remaining between them. This CDR3 reads CASSPPGTEITEAFF. The CDR3, as DNA: TGTGCCAGCAGCCCCCCGGGTACAGAGATCACTGAAGCTTTCTTT.

The J gene is TRBJ2-2, the V gene TRBV5-1, with D unresolved. CDR1 and CDR2 (germline): SGHRS, YFSETQ. Trimming cost V 4 bases and J 6 bases, with 10 bases left between them. The CDR3 totals 13 residues. Written as DNA, the CDR3 is TGCGCCAGCAGCAGTTCGGACGCCGGGGAGCTGTTTTTT. This encodes CASSSSDAGELFF. The complete variable domain, with remaining parts taken from reference TRBV5-1 and TRBJ2-2, reads KAGVTQTPRYLIKTRGQQVTLSCSPISGHRSVSWYQQTPGQGLQFLFEYFSETQRNKGNFPGRFSGRQFSNSRSEMNVSTLELGDSALYLCASSSSDAGELFFGEGSRLTVL.

A word on this clone: A read error may account for a junction end that differs from germline. This chain links TRBV4-2 with TRBJ1-1; 8 bases agree with TRBD1. Germline CDR1 LGHNA, CDR2 YNFKEQ. The CDR3 has 21 residues. CDR3 coding DNA: TGTGCCAGCAGTCAAGATTCGTTGGCAGGGGGCGCAAAATTGTCGCGCACTGAAGCTTTCTTT. Its protein product is CASSQDSLAGGAKLSRTEAFF.

The chain carries TRBV4-1 and TRBJ2-5, with D possibly TRBD2 on 5 matching bases. Germline CDR1 is MGHRA and CDR2 is YSYEKL. V lost 0 bases, J lost 4 bases, and 15 bases lay in between. CDR3 length: 16 residues. The CDR3 region is CASSQDYPGLVETQYF. CDR3 DNA sequence: TGCGCCAGCAGCCAAGACTACCCGGGGTTGGTAGAGACCCAGTACTTC.

The chain combines TRBV19 with TRBJ1-1, with TRBD1 matching 10 bases. The V segment lost 5 bases and the J segment 0 bases; nucleotides outside the gene matches: 9. Germline CDR1 LNHDA, CDR2 SQIVND (reference sequence). The CDR3 length is 17 residues. The CDR3 is CASSFGTGAPLNTEAFF. The CDR3 bases are TGTGCCAGTAGTTTCGGGACAGGGGCGCCCTTGAACACTGAAGCTTTCTTT.

The chain uses TRBV11-2 and TRBJ1-1, with 7 bases aligning to TRBD1. From germline, CDR1 is SGHAT and CDR2 FQNNGV. The CDR3 runs to 13 residues. J lost 5 bases, V lost 4 bases, and 4 bases had no gene match. CDR3: CASSSDRLTEAFF. The CDR3 nucleotides read TGTGCCAGCAGCTCGGACAGGTTGACTGAAGCTTTCTTT. Full variable domain (remainder filled in from reference TRBV11-2 and TRBJ1-1): EAGVAQSPRYKIIEKRQSVAFWCNPISGHATLYWYQQILGQGPKLLIQFQNNGVVDDSQLPKDRFSAERLKGVDSTLKIQPAKLEDSAVYLCASSSDRLTEAFFGQGTRLTVV.

This chain uses TRBV7-6 with TRBJ1-4, with 7 bases identical to TRBD1. The CDR3 spans 13 residues. Germline CDR1 SGHVS, CDR2 FNYEAQ. Trimming at V came to 5 bases and at J to 12 bases, leaving 9 bases not matched to a gene. The CDR3 DNA sequence: TGTGCCAGCAGCCCGACAGGGCAGGGGGAACTGTTTTTT. Its protein product is CASSPTGQGELFF.

In this sample, this clone turned up once. The chain joins TRBV9 to TRBJ2-2; D is perhaps TRBD2 (6 bases). Trimming stripped 2 bases from V and 4 bases from J, with 12 bases between. The germline V gene encodes CDR1 SGDLS and CDR2 YYNGEE. The CDR3 consists of 15 residues. The CDR3 coding sequence is TGTGCCAGCAGCGTGGGGGGAGTGCCCACCGGGGAGCTGTTTTTT. It is translated as CASSVGGVPTGELFF.

This clone was counted once. This chain joins TRBV5-6 and TRBJ2-3, with 7 bases lining up with TRBD1. J was trimmed by 9 bases and V by 4 bases; bases with no gene match: 14. Per germline, CDR1 SGHDT and CDR2 YYEEEE. This CDR3 is built from 15 residues. CDR3 sequence: CASSQGQLISRTQYF. CDR3 bases: TGTGCCAGCAGCCAGGGACAGTTAATCTCTCGGACGCAGTATTTT.

The rearrangement uses TRBV7-9 and TRBJ2-1; D gene ambiguous. Germline V gives CDR1 SEHNR, CDR2 FQNEAQ (reference sequence). The CDR3 length is 12 residues. Trimming removed 1 base at V and 14 bases at J, with 12 bases between. The CDR3 DNA is TGTGCCAGCAGCTTAGGCCCTCTAAGTAAGTTCTTC. Translation gives CASSLGPLSKFF.

The chain couples TRBV18 to TRBJ2-1, with 8 bases lining up with TRBD2. Germline CDR1 KGHSH, CDR2 LQKENI. The CDR3 is made up of 17 amino acids. The V segment lost 3 bases and the J segment 4 bases; nucleotides outside the gene matches: 11. CDR3 sequence: CASSPWTSSKGYNEQFF. CDR3 nucleotides: TGTGCCAGCTCACCGTGGACTAGCTCTAAAGGGTACAATGAGCAGTTCTTC. The variable domain in full, completed from reference TRBV18 and TRBJ2-1, reads NAGVMQNPRHLVRRRGQEARLRCSPMKGHSHVYWYRQLPEEGLKFMVYLQKENIIDESGMPKERFSAEFPKEGPSILRIQQVVRGDSAAYFCASSPWTSSKGYNEQFFGPGTRLTVL.

This rearrangement joins TRBV10-2 to TRBJ1-3, with TRBD1 as a possible D gene (6 bases). The V end lost 5 bases, the J end lost 0 bases, and 11 bases lay between the germline ends. The CDR3 has 15 residues. CDR1 and CDR2 (germline): WSHSY, SAAADI. The CDR3 DNA sequence: TGCGCCAGCAGTCCTCGGACAGCCTCTGGAAACACCATATATTTT. Amino acids: CASSPRTASGNTIYF.

About this clone: This sample also contains other DNA sequences that code for the same CDR3. V usage is TRBV19 and J usage is TRBJ2-3; 11 bases line up with TRBD2. The CDR3 length is 15 residues. Losses at the gene ends were 4 bases for V and 1 base for J; bases not matched to a gene: 1. From germline, CDR1 is LNHDA and CDR2 SQIVND (reference sequence). The CDR3 coding sequence is TGTGCCAGTAGTAGGACTAGCGGGCGCACAGATACGCAGTATTTT. It translates to CASSRTSGRTDTQYF. Using reference TRBV19 and TRBJ2-3 for the parts outside the CDR3, the full variable domain is DGGITQSPKYLFRKEGQNVTLSCEQNLNHDAMYWYRQDPGQGLRLIYYSQIVNDFQKGDIAEGYSVSREKKESFPLTVTSAQKNPTAFYLCASSRTSGRTDTQYFGPGTRLTVL.

The genes are TRBV25-1 and TRBJ2-7, with D unclear. The CDR3 contains 14 residues. Germline values: CDR1 MGHDK, CDR2 SYGVNS. The V and J ends lost 1 base and 0 bases respectively, with 7 bases between them. The CDR3 DNA sequence: TGTGCCAGCAGTGAATCCGGGTACTCCTACGAGCAGTACTTC. Encoded protein: CASSESGYSYEQYF.

The V and J genes are TRBV29-1 and TRBJ2-1, with 10 nucleotides matching TRBD2. The V segment lost 5 bases and the J segment 2 bases; nucleotides outside the gene matches: 6. The CDR3 is made up of 15 amino acids. Germline V gene data show CDR1 as SQVTM and CDR2 as ANQGSEA. CDR3 loop: CSVSSAGGTYNEQFF. The CDR3, as DNA: TGCAGCGTTTCTTCAGCGGGAGGGACCTACAATGAGCAGTTCTTC.

This chain uses TRBV10-1 with TRBJ2-1; perhaps TRBD2 as D (5 bases). V was cut by 4 bases and J by 7 bases, with 14 bases left in between. Germline-derived CDR1 and CDR2 are WNHNN and SYGVQD (reference sequence). The CDR3 length is 14 residues. The CDR3 reads CASSAQRLTNEQFF. CDR3 nucleotides: TGCGCCAGCAGTGCCCAGCGGCTAACTAATGAGCAGTTCTTC.

As concerns this clone: Other DNA sequences in this sample translate to the same CDR3. CDR3: CASSPSNQPQHF. The CDR3 DNA reads TGTGCCAGCAGTCCCTCGAATCAGCCCCAGCATTTT. This chain links TRBV27 with TRBJ1-5; no definite D call. V lost 5 bases, J lost 4 bases, and 6 bases lay in between. CDR1 and CDR2 from the germline V gene are MNHEY and SMNVEV (reference sequence). The CDR3 is made up of 12 amino acids.

This rearrangement joins TRBV25-1 to TRBJ1-1; 9 bases agree with TRBD1. Germline-derived CDR1 and CDR2 are MGHDK and SYGVNS. The ends lost 8 bases at V and 5 bases at J; junction bases unmatched: 6. The CDR3 runs to 13 residues. The CDR3 DNA reads as TGTGCCAGCGTGGGGACAGGGAGGACTGAAGCTTTCTTT. Translated, it gives CASVGTGRTEAFF.

The V and J genes are TRBV7-2 and TRBJ2-5; 8 positions match TRBD2. J gave up 1 base and V 5 bases, and 6 bases lay outside the gene matches. The germline V gene encodes CDR1 SGHTA and CDR2 FQGNSA. This CDR3 spans 15 amino acids. Here the CDR3 reads CASSQMRGAQETQYF. The CDR3, as DNA: TGTGCCAGCAGCCAAATGCGGGGGGCCCAAGAGACCCAGTACTTC.

This chain uses TRBV4-2 with TRBJ2-2, with TRBD2 matching over 13 bases. The germline CDR1 and CDR2 sequences are LGHNA and YNFKEQ. The CDR3 has 21 residues. The V and J ends lost 0 bases and 2 bases, in that order; junction bases with no gene match: 12. The CDR3 DNA reads as TGTGCCAGCAGCCAAGATACTAGCGGGAGGGCCCGAACTAGAAACACCGGGGAGCTGTTTTTT. It specifies CASSQDTSGRARTRNTGELFF.

With regard to this clone: Other DNA variants within this sample encode the same CDR3. CDR3 loop: CAISGDRGGQPQHF. CDR3 DNA sequence: TGTGCCATCAGCGGAGACAGGGGGGGTCAGCCCCAGCATTTT. V gene TRBV10-3 combines with J gene TRBJ1-5; 9 nucleotides align to TRBD1. CDR1 is ENHRY and CDR2 is SYGVKD in the germline V gene. The CDR3 contains 14 residues. V lost 6 bases to trimming and J lost 6 bases; unmatched junction nucleotides: 6.

This chain uses TRBV18 with TRBJ2-7; D not resolved. This CDR3 contains 16 residues. Germline loops: CDR1 KGHSH, CDR2 LQKENI. The ends were cut back, 3 bases at V and 3 bases at J, with 18 bases in the middle. CDR3 in DNA: TGTGCCAGCTCACCTTCCGAGTTGGTCCTAGGCTACGAGCAGTACTTC. Encoded protein: CASSPSELVLGYEQYF.

The V and J genes are TRBV4-3 and TRBJ2-3, with D perhaps TRBD1 or TRBD2 (5 bases each). The V gene lost 5 bases and the J gene lost 6 bases, with 21 bases spanning the gap. This CDR3 comprises 16 residues. Germline V CDR1 and CDR2: LGHNA, YSLEER. CDR3 nucleotide sequence: TGCGCCAGCAGCGATCTGGGTGCCCGAGGGGCCGATACGCAGTATTTT. Protein product: CASSDLGARGADTQYF.

The rearrangement uses TRBV6-6 and TRBJ2-5; TRBD2 matches 10 bases. The CDR3 consists of 16 residues. V shed 6 bases and J 4 bases; nucleotides not matched to a gene: 11. Germline loops: CDR1 MNHNY, CDR2 SVGAGI (reference sequence). CDR3 nucleotide sequence: TGTGCCAGCAGCCGGTGGCCGGGACTAGCGATAGAGACCCAGTACTTC. Protein: CASSRWPGLAIETQYF.

The rearrangement links TRBV6-5 to TRBJ2-3, with TRBD2 matching 12 bases. Germline V gene sequence: CDR1 MNHEY, CDR2 SVGAGI. The V and J ends lost 4 bases and 4 bases, in that order; junction bases with no gene match: 6. This CDR3 spans 16 amino acids. The CDR3 region is CASSFRTSGIPDTQYF. DNA of the CDR3: TGTGCCAGCAGTTTCAGGACTAGCGGGATACCAGATACGCAGTATTTT.

The count of this clone is one. This sequence joins TRBV27 and TRBJ2-1; 13 nucleotides align to TRBD2. From germline, CDR1 is MNHEY and CDR2 SMNVEV (reference sequence). The CDR3 length is 14 residues. J was trimmed by 11 bases and V by 1 base; bases with no gene match: 2. CDR3 bases: TGTGCCAGCAGTTTATTGACTAGCGGGAGGAAGCAGTTCTTC. This encodes CASSLLTSGRKQFF.